Sequencing of this TCR beta chain was carried out in a study of blood T cell repertoires in COVID-19. Study background: The cDNA or gDNA used as material had been derived from T cells, B-cell-depleted T cells, or PBMCs.

Libraries were prepared by immunoSEQ multiplex PCR; TCRdb keeps only in-frame clonotypes and omits some of them. The sample lists a few hundred thousand clones, 70% to 90% seen once, with around 4.5% in the top ten. Germline V gives CDR1 SGDLS, CDR2 YYNGEE. The V and J ends lost 0 bases and 4 bases, in that order; junction bases with no gene match: 2. CDR3 size: 14 residues. This clonotype originated in a woman aged 40-49 years with acute COVID-19. V usage is TRBV9 and J usage is TRBJ2-3, with 7 bases matching TRBD2. Sequencing used PBMCs or T cells enriched from blood (not recorded which). As DNA, the CDR3 is TGTGCCAGCAGCGTAGCGGCGGGGGCAGATACGCAGTATTTT. The encoded protein is CASSVAAGADTQYF.